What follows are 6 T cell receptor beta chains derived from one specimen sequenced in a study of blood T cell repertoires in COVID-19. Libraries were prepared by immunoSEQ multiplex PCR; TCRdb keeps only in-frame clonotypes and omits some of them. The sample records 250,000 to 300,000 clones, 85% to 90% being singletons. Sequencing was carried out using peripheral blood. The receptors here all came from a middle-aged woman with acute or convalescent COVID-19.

CDR3 loop: CASSEGRGLQYF. The CDR3 nucleotides read TGTGCCAGCAGTGAAGGGCGGGGTTTGCAGTATTTT. V is TRBV6-1 and J is TRBJ2-3, with D maybe TRBD2 (6 bases). V dropped 1 base and J dropped 11 bases, with 10 bases sitting between them. The germline gives CDR1 MNHNS, CDR2 SASEGT. The CDR3 is 12 amino acids.

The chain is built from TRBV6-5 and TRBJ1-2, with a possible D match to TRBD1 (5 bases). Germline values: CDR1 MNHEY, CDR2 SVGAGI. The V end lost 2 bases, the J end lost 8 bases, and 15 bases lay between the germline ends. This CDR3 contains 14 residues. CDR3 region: CASSYHPSRGGYTF. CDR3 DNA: TGTGCCAGCAGTTACCACCCGTCCCGGGGGGGCTACACCTTC.

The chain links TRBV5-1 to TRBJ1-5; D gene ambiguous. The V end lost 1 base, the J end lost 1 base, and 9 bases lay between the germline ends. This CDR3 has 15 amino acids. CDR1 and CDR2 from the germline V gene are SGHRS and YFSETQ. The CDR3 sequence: CASSLTGESNQPQHF. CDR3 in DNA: TGCGCCAGCAGCTTGACCGGGGAAAGCAATCAGCCCCAGCATTTT.

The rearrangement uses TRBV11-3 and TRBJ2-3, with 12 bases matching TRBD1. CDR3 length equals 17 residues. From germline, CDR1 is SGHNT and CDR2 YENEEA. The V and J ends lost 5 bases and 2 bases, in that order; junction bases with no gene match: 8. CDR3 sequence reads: CASSQRGTGGPTDTQYF. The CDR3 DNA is TGTGCCAGCAGCCAAAGGGGGACAGGGGGCCCCACAGATACGCAGTATTTT.

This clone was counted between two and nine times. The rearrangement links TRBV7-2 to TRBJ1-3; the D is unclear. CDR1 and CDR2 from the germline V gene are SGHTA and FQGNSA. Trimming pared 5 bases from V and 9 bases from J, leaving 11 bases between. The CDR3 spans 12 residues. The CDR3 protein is CASSPPRGTIYF. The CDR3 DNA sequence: TGTGCCAGCAGCCCACCCCGGGGCACCATATATTTT.

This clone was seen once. CDR3 in amino acids: CASSLPREGTEAFF. CDR3 nucleotides: TGTGCCAGCAGCTTACCCAGAGAGGGCACTGAAGCTTTCTTT. The gene calls are TRBV13 and TRBJ1-1; D not certain. Trimming stripped 2 bases from V and 4 bases from J, with 11 bases between. CDR3 length: 14 amino acids. Germline CDR1 and CDR2: PRHDT and FYEKMQ (reference sequence).